The 27 T cell receptor beta chains presented below share a single source sample, sequenced in a study of cytotoxic CD8 clonotypes in ibrutinib-treated CLL. Profiled with immunoSEQ multiplex PCR; TCRdb holds only in-frame clones, not every one. Of 300,000 to 400,000 clones in the sample, around 66% were seen once. The starting material was PBMCs, obtained after 36 months of ibrutinib treatment. These receptors originate from a human donor with chronic lymphocytic leukemia.

This sequence joins TRBV6-5 and TRBJ2-2, with 7 bases lining up with TRBD1. Germline V gene lookup returns CDR1 MNHEY and CDR2 SVGAGI. With V trimmed by 4 bases and J by 4 bases, 3 bases remained unmatched. The CDR3 loop spans 14 amino acids. The chain's CDR3 is CASSSHRGTGELFF. In nucleotides, the CDR3 is TGTGCCAGCAGTTCACACAGGGGCACCGGGGAGCTGTTTTTT.

This sequence joins TRBV2 and TRBJ2-7, with TRBD2 identical over 14 bases. J was trimmed by 2 bases and V by 2 bases; bases with no gene match: 2. Looked up from germline, CDR1 is SNHLY and CDR2 is FYNNEI. This CDR3 has 16 residues. Here the CDR3 reads CASSEPTSGGAYEQYF. The CDR3 DNA is TGTGCCAGCAGTGAACCGACTAGCGGGGGGGCCTACGAGCAGTACTTC.

This chain joins TRBV2 and TRBJ2-1, with 7 nucleotides matching TRBD2. The V and J ends lost 6 bases and 7 bases, in that order; junction bases with no gene match: 6. The CDR3 runs to 13 residues. Germline CDR1 SNHLY, CDR2 FYNNEI. CDR3 coding DNA: TGTGCCAGCAGCCGCGCGGGGGAGAATGAGCAGTTCTTC. Protein sequence: CASSRAGENEQFF.

V and J are TRBV7-8 and TRBJ2-1; TRBD2 agrees at 9 bases. Trimming took 1 base from V and 3 from J; bases not matched to a gene: 4. From germline, CDR1 is SGHVS and CDR2 FQNEAQ. The CDR3 is made up of 16 amino acids. CDR3 DNA sequence: TGTGCCAGCAGCTTAGAATTAGCGGGGGACTACAATGAGCAGTTCTTC. Amino acid sequence: CASSLELAGDYNEQFF.

This chain joins TRBV7-9 and TRBJ2-7, with 8 bases matching TRBD1. Germline values: CDR1 SEHNR, CDR2 FQNEAQ (reference sequence). This CDR3 is 18 amino acids long. V was pared by 0 bases and J by 0 bases, with 10 bases of the junction left unmatched. This chain's CDR3 is CASSLAEWGQASSYEQYF. The DNA of the CDR3 is TGTGCCAGCAGCTTAGCCGAATGGGGACAGGCGAGCTCCTACGAGCAGTACTTC. The whole variable domain, filled in from reference TRBV7-9 and TRBJ2-7, reads DTGVSQNPRHKITKRGQNVTFRCDPISEHNRLYWYRQTLGQGPEFLTYFQNEAQLEKSRLLSDRFSAERPKGSFSTLEIQRTEQGDSAMYLCASSLAEWGQASSYEQYFGPGTRLTVT.

This chain connects TRBV9 to TRBJ2-3; the D gene is possibly TRBD2 (5 bases). The CDR3 runs to 13 residues. Deletions cut 4 bases from V and 6 bases from J, with 12 bases between. CDR1 and CDR2 from the germline V gene are SGDLS and YYNGEE. The CDR3 here is CASSTLVGDTQYF. CDR3 nucleotides: TGTGCCAGCAGCACACTAGTAGGGGATACGCAGTATTTT.

The rearrangement uses TRBV7-2 and TRBJ1-2; D call uncertain. The CDR3 consists of 14 residues. The germline V gene has CDR1 SGHTA and CDR2 FQGNSA. V was cut by 1 base and J by 2 bases, with 8 bases left in between. The CDR3 sequence: CASSLGGLNYGYTF. CDR3 bases: TGTGCCAGCAGCTTAGGGGGTCTCAACTATGGCTACACCTTC. Using reference TRBV7-2 and TRBJ1-2 for the parts outside the CDR3, the full variable domain is GAGVSQSPSNKVTEKGKDVELRCDPISGHTALYWYRQSLGQGLEFLIYFQGNSAPDKSGLPSDRFSAERTGGSVSTLTIQRTQQEDSAVYLCASSLGGLNYGYTFGSGTRLTVV.

This sequence joins TRBV4-1 and TRBJ2-5; D call uncertain. Germline V gene sequence: CDR1 MGHRA, CDR2 YSYEKL. With 0 bases removed from V and 3 bases from J, the gap between germline ends came to 8 bases. This CDR3 comprises 14 residues. CDR3 residues: CASSQDAREETQYF. As DNA, the CDR3 is TGCGCCAGCAGCCAAGATGCCAGAGAAGAGACCCAGTACTTC.

This clone turned up a few times. This chain uses TRBV4-1 with TRBJ1-6; D gene unclear. The CDR3 has 15 residues. With 0 bases removed from V and 6 bases from J, the gap between germline ends came to 9 bases. Germline assignment: CDR1 MGHRA and CDR2 YSYEKL. The CDR3 nucleotides are TGCGCCAGCAGCCAAGAAGATTCCGGTAATTCACCCCTCCACTTT. Its protein is CASSQEDSGNSPLHF.

The rearrangement uses TRBV23-1 and TRBJ2-7, with D perhaps matching TRBD1 (5 bases). TRBV23-1 counts as an open reading frame of uncertain function. The CDR3 runs 13 residues. Trimming took off 2 bases at V and 5 bases at J, with 10 bases between the two ends. The CDR3 nucleotides read TGCGCCAGCAGTCAACGACAGTCCCACGAGCAGTACTTC. Translated, it gives CASSQRQSHEQYF.

The chain has TRBV27 and TRBJ1-4; D unclear. The CDR3 is made up of 13 amino acids. V was shortened by 6 bases and J by 0 bases, with 5 bases between the two germline ends. CDR1 and CDR2 from the germline V gene are MNHEY and SMNVEV (reference sequence). The CDR3, as DNA: TGTGCCAGCAGACATTCAACTAATGAAAAACTGTTTTTT. This gives the protein CASRHSTNEKLFF.

This clone was observed a single time. The CDR3 spells CASSPGLAGATQYF. CDR3 nucleotide sequence: TGTGCCAGCAGCCCGGGACTAGCGGGGGCGACGCAGTACTTC. The chain couples TRBV11-1 to TRBJ2-7; 14 bases align to TRBD2. The CDR3 has 14 amino acids. Losses at the gene ends were 5 bases for V and 9 bases for J; bases not matched to a gene: 6. The germline gives CDR1 SGHAT, CDR2 FQDESV (reference sequence).

V is TRBV7-9 and J is TRBJ2-5; either TRBD1 or TRBD2 may supply D (5 bases each). CDR1 is SEHNR, CDR2 FQNEAQ, per germline (reference sequence). With 5 bases removed from V and 7 bases from J, the gap between germline ends came to 14 bases. The CDR3 has 13 amino acids. DNA of the CDR3: TGTGCCAGCAGCGGAAGGGACGGCCGGACCCAGTACTTC. Amino acids: CASSGRDGRTQYF.

This rearrangement joins TRBV18 to TRBJ2-4; D not certain. The CDR3 totals 16 residues. V was pared by 3 bases and J by 6 bases, with 18 bases between. Germline loops: CDR1 KGHSH, CDR2 LQKENI. In DNA, the CDR3 is TGTGCCAGCTCACCTCTACGGCAACAAGTGGGAAACATTCAGTACTTC. It specifies CASSPLRQQVGNIQYF.

This clone showed up just once. CDR3 sequence (DNA): TGTGCCAGCAGTGACTGGGGCGGGAGTAGGTCAGATGAGCAGTTCTTC. Residues: CASSDWGGSRSDEQFF. The chain couples TRBV2 to TRBJ2-1; TRBD2 agrees at 7 bases. This CDR3 contains 16 residues. CDR1 SNHLY and CDR2 FYNNEI come from the germline V gene. V trimming: 3 bases; J trimming: 8 bases; junction bases outside the gene matches: 13.

The chain employs TRBV29-1 and TRBJ2-7; D gene ambiguous. The V and J ends lost 0 bases and 12 bases respectively, with 24 bases between them. In germline, CDR1 is SQVTM, CDR2 ANQGSEA. The CDR3 totals 15 residues. This CDR3 is CSVEDPRRQEGGRYF. The DNA of the CDR3 is TGCAGCGTTGAAGATCCCCGTCGGCAGGAAGGCGGAAGGTACTTC.

This chain connects TRBV4-1 to TRBJ2-7, with 7 nucleotides matching TRBD1. The CDR3 has 15 residues. Germline V lookup: CDR1 MGHRA, CDR2 YSYEKL. The ends lost 3 bases at V and 2 bases at J; junction bases unmatched: 7. CDR3 nucleotides: TGCGCCAGCAGCCAGCCCGGGACAGCGACCTACGAGCAGTACTTC. Amino acid sequence: CASSQPGTATYEQYF.

J is TRBJ2-7 and V is TRBV5-1; D is uncertain. V was cut by 7 bases and J by 0 bases, with 11 bases left in between. The V gene's germline CDR1 is SGHRS and CDR2 YFSETQ. This CDR3 is 13 amino acids long. The CDR3 region has the DNA TGCGCCAGCGCCATAATGAGCTCCTACGAGCAGTACTTC. Protein sequence: CASAIMSSYEQYF.

CDR3 region: CASSLAGQFSYEQYF. In DNA, the CDR3 is TGTGCCAGCAGCTTAGCGGGACAGTTCTCCTACGAGCAGTACTTC. The genes are TRBV11-2 and TRBJ2-7, with 7 bases matching TRBD1. The CDR3 contains 15 residues. Germline V gene data show CDR1 as SGHAT and CDR2 as FQNNGV. With 1 base clipped from V and 0 bases from J, the junction kept 3 bases outside the gene matches.

This clone was observed a handful of times. In DNA, the CDR3 is TGTGCCAGCAGCTTAGTGCGCACAGAGACTGGGGATGGCTACACCTTC. It is translated as CASSLVRTETGDGYTF. This chain connects TRBV7-8 to TRBJ1-2, with D unresolved. V was shortened by 1 base and J by 6 bases, with 18 bases between the two germline ends. This CDR3 spans 16 amino acids. Germline CDR1 is SGHVS and CDR2 is FQNEAQ.

The CDR3 spells CASSQLADSYNEQFF. CDR3 sequence (DNA): TGCGCCAGCAGCCAACTAGCGGACTCCTACAATGAGCAGTTCTTC. The chain has TRBV4-3 and TRBJ2-1, with 7 bases fitting TRBD2. Germline V CDR1 and CDR2: LGHNA, YSLEER. After removal of 2 bases from V and 0 bases from J, the junction contained 1 base not matched to a gene. The CDR3 totals 15 residues.

The chain recombines TRBV10-2 with TRBJ2-1, with a tentative D call TRBD2 (6 bases). The CDR3 is made up of 15 amino acids. Trimming pared 10 bases from V and 5 bases from J, leaving 21 bases between. CDR1 and CDR2 (germline): WSHSY, SAAADI. The CDR3 DNA reads as TGCGCCACACGACATACGGGACTCCTGGACAATGAGCAGTTCTTC. Translation: CATRHTGLLDNEQFF.

The chain has TRBV13 and TRBJ1-6; the D is unclear. V dropped 5 bases and J dropped 0 bases, with 5 bases sitting between them. The CDR3 covers 14 residues. The germline V gene encodes CDR1 PRHDT and CDR2 FYEKMQ (reference sequence). CDR3 sequence (DNA): TGTGCCAGCAGCGGGAGCTCCTATAATTCACCCCTCCACTTT. Protein: CASSGSSYNSPLHF.

The chain combines TRBV5-1 with TRBJ2-4; 9 bases agree with TRBD1. Trimming cost V 4 bases and J 1 base; bases outside gene matches: 12. The germline V gene encodes CDR1 SGHRS and CDR2 YFSETQ. The CDR3 loop spans 18 amino acids. The CDR3 spells CASSPSGTGITAKNIQYF. CDR3 nucleotide sequence: TGCGCCAGCAGCCCATCCGGGACAGGGATTACGGCCAAAAACATTCAGTACTTC.

The rearrangement uses TRBV5-6 and TRBJ1-1; D unclear. The V and J ends lost 1 base and 9 bases respectively, with 16 bases between them. The CDR3 totals 14 residues. CDR1 is SGHDT, CDR2 YYEEEE, per germline. In DNA form, the CDR3 reads TGTGCCAGCAGCTTGAGTCCATCTCACCCCCAAGCTTTCTTT. Protein sequence: CASSLSPSHPQAFF. Variable domain in full (rest from reference TRBV5-6 and TRBJ1-1): DAGVTQSPTHLIKTRGQQVTLRCSPKSGHDTVSWYQQALGQGPQFIFQYYEEEERQRGNFPDRFSGHQFPNYSSELNVNALLLGDSALYLCASSLSPSHPQAFFGQGTRLTVV.

The chain is built from TRBV11-3 and TRBJ2-2; TRBD2 agrees at 13 bases. This CDR3 has 16 amino acids. The J segment lost 4 bases and the V segment lost 5 bases, leaving 4 bases of the junction unmatched. CDR1 is SGHNT, CDR2 YENEEA, per germline. The CDR3 protein is CASSRRLAGGTGELFF. CDR3 DNA sequence: TGTGCCAGCAGCCGACGACTAGCGGGAGGCACCGGGGAGCTGTTTTTT.

The genes are TRBV7-3 and TRBJ2-7; 12 nucleotides line up with TRBD2. V gave up 5 bases and J gave up 3 bases; unmatched junction bases: 2. Germline values: CDR1 SGHTA, CDR2 FQGTGA. The CDR3 covers 14 residues. CDR3 sequence reads: CASSPTSGSYEQYF. DNA for the CDR3: TGTGCCAGCAGCCCGACTAGCGGGAGCTACGAGCAGTACTTC.